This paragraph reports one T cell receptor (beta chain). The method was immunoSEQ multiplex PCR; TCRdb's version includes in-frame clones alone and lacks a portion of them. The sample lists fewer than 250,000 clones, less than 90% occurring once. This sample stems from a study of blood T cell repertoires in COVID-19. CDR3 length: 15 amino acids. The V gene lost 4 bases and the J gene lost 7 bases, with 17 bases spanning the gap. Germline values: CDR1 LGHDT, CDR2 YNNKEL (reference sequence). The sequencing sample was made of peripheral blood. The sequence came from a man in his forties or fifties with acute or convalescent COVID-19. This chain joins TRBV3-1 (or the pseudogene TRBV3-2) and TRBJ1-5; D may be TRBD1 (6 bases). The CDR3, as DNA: TGTGCCAGCAGCCCCTACGGGACAAGAGTCCAGCCCCAGCATTTT. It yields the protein CASSPYGTRVQPQHF.